This T cell receptor (beta chain) stems from a study of prognosis after radiotherapy for stage I lung cancer. Genomic DNA yielded TCR beta CDR3, amplified by two-round multiplex PCR. Initially, in first-round PCR, primers specific to each TRBV and TRBJ gene were used. TCRdb fed the multiplex PCR reads into MiXCR, producing one record per CDR3 protein. The top ten hold roughly 30% of the sample, which has roughly 23,000 distinct CDR3 sequences, roughly 44% seen once. Per the germline V gene, CDR1 is MNHNS and CDR2 is SASEGT. The length of the CDR3 is 13 residues. Trimming pared 6 bases from V and 2 bases from J, leaving 11 bases between.

The sequencing here drew on PBMCs, taken before or after stereotactic body radiation therapy (not recorded which). The chain joins TRBV6-1 to TRBJ2-7; the D gene is possibly TRBD1 (6 bases). The TCR was taken from a donor over 45 with non-small cell lung cancer. CDR3 amino acids: CASSTGQTYEQYF. Written as DNA, the CDR3 is TGTGCCAGCAGCACCGGACAGACCTACGAGCAGTACTTC.